Listed below are T cell receptor beta chains from one sample, sequenced in a study of a mutant IDH1 vaccine in newly diagnosed glioma. The assay was immunoSEQ multiplex PCR, and TCRdb's table has in-frame clones only and misses some. This table has 25,000 to 35,000 clones, more than 70% appearing once. Their cognate antigens are unknown. Sequenced material: PBMCs, taken from a glioma patient whose treatment included an IDH1 peptide vaccine. These receptors were taken from a young man with glioma. CDR3s include the opening cysteine and the closing phenylalanine or tryptophan. A D gene is named only where the DNA matches it firmly. Only some rows state a clone size, as once, few, many or a class for expanded clones.

v_call,j_call,d_call,clone_size,cdr3_aa,cdr3_nt
TRBV4-3,TRBJ2-7,TRBD2,once,CASSQYGAWTSGLYEQYF,TGCGCCAGCAGCCAATACGGGGCCTGGACTAGCGGCCTCTACGAGCAGTACTTC
TRBV5-1,TRBJ1-5,NA,NA,CASSANSNQPQHF,TGCGCCAGCAGTGCAAATAGCAATCAGCCCCAGCATTTT
TRBV5-4,TRBJ1-2,TRBD1,NA,CASSIGTGDGYGYTF,TGTGCCAGCAGCATAGGGACAGGGGATGGCTATGGCTACACCTTC
TRBV5-1,TRBJ1-2,TRBD1,NA,CASSASGTGVGYTF,TGCGCCAGCAGCGCGTCCGGGACAGGGGTCGGCTACACCTTC
TRBV6-1,TRBJ1-4,NA,NA,CASSEQGGVEKLFF,TGTGCCAGCAGTGAACAGGGAGGCGTCGAAAAACTGTTTTTT
TRBV19,TRBJ1-5,NA,NA,CASSIAGGDSNQPQHF,TGTGCCAGTAGTATAGCGGGGGGCGATAGCAATCAGCCCCAGCATTTT
TRBV7-2,TRBJ1-1,NA,NA,CASSSSGRLGGTEAFF,TGTGCCAGCAGCTCCAGCGGCCGCCTTGGGGGGACTGAAGCTTTCTTT
TRBV25-1,TRBJ2-5,NA,NA,CASSDYSDQETQYF,TGTGCCAGCAGTGATTATAGTGACCAAGAGACCCAGTACTTC
TRBV6-5,TRBJ2-5,NA,NA,CASRDSRLQETQYF,TGTGCCAGCAGGGACAGCAGACTCCAAGAGACCCAGTACTTC
TRBV4-3,TRBJ2-7,NA,NA,CASSQDAGGRSYEQYF,TGCGCCAGCAGCCAAGATGCCGGGGGCAGGAGCTACGAGCAGTACTTC